The 21 T cell receptor beta chains given below trace back to one sample, sequenced in a study of T cell responses to AZD1222 COVID-19 vaccine. TCRdb's copy holds only in-frame clones and misses some; the assay was immunoSEQ multiplex PCR. The table records tens of thousands of clones, roughly nine tenths of them present only once. The source was peripheral blood, collected on day 0 of AZD1222 vaccination. Every receptor here comes from an adult in good health.

V and J are TRBV7-3 and TRBJ2-1; 10 bases fit TRBD2. Trimming removed 1 base from V and 6 bases from J; junction bases left unmatched: 15. The CDR3 loop spans 19 amino acids. Germline-derived CDR1 and CDR2 are SGHTA and FQGTGA. The CDR3 here is CASSLKGSGRVLSLNEQFF. CDR3 nucleotide sequence: TGTGCCAGCAGCTTAAAGGGAAGCGGGAGGGTCCTCTCCCTCAATGAGCAGTTCTTC.

This chain connects TRBV5-8 to TRBJ1-2; the D is unclear. V lost 4 bases and J 5 bases, leaving 6 bases between the germline ends. This CDR3 is built from 11 residues. CDR1 and CDR2 from the germline V gene are SGHTS and YDEGEE. This CDR3 is CASSARYGYTF. As DNA, the CDR3 is TGTGCCAGCAGCGCTCGGTATGGCTACACCTTC.

V usage is TRBV28 and J usage is TRBJ1-5; 11 bases are a match to TRBD1. This CDR3 spans 14 amino acids. From germline, CDR1 is MDHEN and CDR2 SYDVKM. Losses at the gene ends were 11 bases for V and 7 bases for J; bases not matched to a gene: 10. The CDR3 bases are TGTGCCGGCCGGACAGGGGGCGGGCGGCAGCCCCAGCATTTT. It is translated as CAGRTGGGRQPQHF.

This chain uses TRBV19 with TRBJ1-3; TRBD1 might be the D (5 bases). Trimming cost V 9 bases and J 4 bases, with 16 bases left between them. The CDR3 contains 14 residues. CDR1 and CDR2 (germline): LNHDA, SQIVND (reference sequence). The CDR3 loop is CASVSREAGNTIYF. The DNA of the CDR3 is TGTGCCAGCGTGAGCAGGGAAGCGGGAAACACCATATATTTT.

The CDR3 loop reads CASSSVMRGYDYEQYF. DNA of the CDR3: TGTGCCAGCAGTTCAGTCATGAGGGGTTATGACTACGAGCAGTACTTC. This chain uses TRBV27 with TRBJ2-7; D possibly matches TRBD1 or TRBD2 (5 bases each). CDR3 length: 16 residues. Trimming removed 4 bases from V and 3 bases from J, with 19 bases in between. In germline, CDR1 is MNHEY, CDR2 SMNVEV (reference sequence).

The V and J genes are TRBV12-3 or TRBV12-4 and TRBJ2-1, with 14 nucleotides matching TRBD2. Trimming at V came to 4 bases and at J to 12 bases, leaving 2 bases not matched to a gene. The CDR3 loop spans 13 amino acids. The CDR3 sequence: CASSSGLAGGQFF. The DNA of the CDR3 is TGTGCCAGCAGTTCCGGACTAGCGGGGGGGCAGTTCTTC.

J is TRBJ2-2 and V is TRBV20-1, with 9 bases that match TRBD2. Germline values: CDR1 DFQATT, CDR2 SNEGSKA (reference sequence). CDR3 size: 14 residues. The junction had 4 bases not matched to a gene; V was cut back by 3 bases and J by 5 bases. The CDR3 DNA follows: TGCAGTGCTAGTGGGCTAGCGGGGACCGGGGAGCTGTTTTTT. Its translation is CSASGLAGTGELFF.

The chain is built from TRBV11-2 and TRBJ1-2, with unresolved D. This CDR3 comprises 13 residues. In germline, CDR1 is SGHAT, CDR2 FQNNGV. The V end was cut by 5 bases, the J end by 4 bases, with 11 bases between. This chain's CDR3 is CASSPDPLYGYTF. The CDR3 DNA reads TGTGCCAGCAGCCCTGACCCTCTCTATGGCTACACCTTC.

Only one count was recorded for this clone. The V and J genes are TRBV7-2 and TRBJ2-1; D is unclear. This CDR3 region has 13 residues. CDR1 SGHTA and CDR2 FQGNSA come from the germline V gene. The germline V and J ends were trimmed by 1 base and 9 bases, with 10 bases remaining between them. CDR3 coding DNA: TGTGCCAGCAGCTTAGATTCTTTAACTGAGCAGTTCTTC. Protein: CASSLDSLTEQFF.

The rearrangement uses TRBV5-1 and TRBJ2-1; TRBD1 or TRBD2 may be the D gene (6 bases each). This CDR3 contains 15 residues. The germline V and J ends were trimmed by 6 bases and 6 bases, with 19 bases remaining between them. Germline lookup yields CDR1 SGHRS and CDR2 YFSETQ. DNA for the CDR3: TGCGCCAGCACCCTGGGGGCGGGACTGCCCAATGAGCAGTTCTTC. Amino acids: CASTLGAGLPNEQFF.

The chain has TRBV7-3 and TRBJ2-2; D is perhaps TRBD1 or TRBD2 (5 bases each). The V end lost 6 bases, the J end lost 4 bases, and 24 bases lay between the germline ends. The CDR3 loop spans 18 amino acids. Germline CDR1 SGHTA, CDR2 FQGTGA. The CDR3 loop reads CASSPKNPGTAGTGELFF. CDR3 DNA: TGTGCCAGCAGTCCTAAGAACCCCGGGACCGCGGGCACCGGGGAGCTGTTTTTT.

This sequence joins TRBV6-5 and TRBJ1-1, with D uncertain. The CDR3 consists of 12 residues. CDR1 MNHEY and CDR2 SVGAGI come from the germline V gene. With 6 bases removed from V and 10 bases from J, the gap between germline ends came to 15 bases. The CDR3 loop reads CASRGWGEGAFF. CDR3 coding DNA: TGTGCCAGCAGGGGATGGGGAGAGGGAGCTTTCTTT.

The chain has TRBV2 and TRBJ1-6; D ambiguous. The CDR3 has 13 amino acids. Trimming took off 6 bases at V and 7 bases at J, with 10 bases between the two ends. Germline lookup yields CDR1 SNHLY and CDR2 FYNNEI. The CDR3 DNA follows: TGTGCCAGCAGCTCCCCCCCCAATTCACCCCTCCACTTT. Translated, it gives CASSSPPNSPLHF.

The chain employs TRBV4-3 and TRBJ2-3; D call uncertain. V lost 0 bases, J lost 4 bases, and 5 bases lay in between. The germline gives CDR1 LGHNA, CDR2 YSLEER. The CDR3 has 13 residues. CDR3 nucleotides: TGCGCCAGCAGCCAAGATCTGCCAGATACGCAGTATTTT. Translated, it gives CASSQDLPDTQYF.

The rearrangement joins TRBV30 to TRBJ2-7, with a weak D call TRBD1 (6 bases). The CDR3 runs 11 residues. V lost 5 bases, J lost 2 bases, and 7 bases lay in between. Germline V gives CDR1 GTSNPN, CDR2 SVGIG (reference sequence). The CDR3 DNA sequence: TGTGCCTGGGACAGGACCTACGAGCAGTACTTC. This codes for CAWDRTYEQYF.

This clone was observed a few times. The V gene is TRBV9, the J gene TRBJ2-1; 8 bases agree with TRBD1. The CDR3 length is 13 residues. Germline V gives CDR1 SGDLS, CDR2 YYNGEE. V dropped 4 bases and J dropped 4; count of bases not matched to a gene: 1. CDR3 in DNA: TGTGCCAGCAGCCGGACAGGGTACAATGAGCAGTTCTTC. Translation gives CASSRTGYNEQFF.

The chain recombines TRBV28 with TRBJ1-5; TRBD1 matches at 9 bases. The CDR3 is 16 amino acids. J lost 2 bases, V lost 5 bases, and 7 bases had no gene match. CDR1 and CDR2 from the germline V gene are MDHEN and SYDVKM. The CDR3 DNA is TGTGCCAGCAGTCTATCGACAGGGGGGGGCAATCAGCCCCAGCATTTT. Translation gives CASSLSTGGGNQPQHF.

The rearrangement links TRBV7-2 to TRBJ1-3; D remains ambiguous. CDR1 is SGHTA, CDR2 FQGNSA, per germline. The length of the CDR3 is 14 residues. The V end was cut by 5 bases, the J end by 3 bases, with 11 bases between. The CDR3 spells CASSRDTNGNTIYF. As DNA, the CDR3 is TGTGCCAGCAGCCGCGACACAAATGGAAACACCATATATTTT.

This chain joins TRBV18 and TRBJ1-4, with TRBD1 matching over 7 bases. Germline V gives CDR1 KGHSH, CDR2 LQKENI. V lost 2 bases, J lost 8 bases, and 11 bases stayed unmatched. CDR3 length: 16 amino acids. The CDR3 loop is CASSPEGQLLREKLFF. The CDR3 nucleotides read TGTGCCAGCTCACCAGAGGGACAGTTGCTTCGAGAAAAACTGTTTTTT.

This clone has just a few counts. V and J are TRBV19 and TRBJ2-5, with D possibly being TRBD1 (5 bases). Trimming stripped 5 bases from V and 5 bases from J, with 15 bases between. Germline V CDR1 and CDR2: LNHDA, SQIVND (reference sequence). CDR3 length: 14 amino acids. DNA of the CDR3: TGTGCCAGTAGTCCCAGGGTCGCTGGGGAGACCCAGTACTTC. This codes for CASSPRVAGETQYF.

The rearrangement joins TRBV9 to TRBJ1-1; 10 bases match TRBD1. Germline V lookup: CDR1 SGDLS, CDR2 YYNGEE. The CDR3 consists of 17 residues. The ends lost 0 bases at V and 5 bases at J; junction bases unmatched: 10. The CDR3 is CASSVEGTGVWGTEAFF. CDR3 nucleotides: TGTGCCAGCAGCGTAGAAGGGACAGGGGTGTGGGGGACTGAAGCTTTCTTT.